The 17 T cell receptor beta chains below were found in one sample sequenced in a study of cytomegalovirus exposure and HLA in healthy donors (dated by TCRdb to the late 2010s). Library generation was performed with the immunoSEQ multiplex PCR assay. For the multiplex PCR, a mixture combining 60 forward primers for TCR Vbeta segments and 13 reverse primers for TCR Jbeta segments was used. This is the immuneACCESS table as TCRdb keeps it, with only in-frame sequences that have V and J called. A part of the clones is gone; compared with another copy, unresolved V genes explain less than half, and the rest is unexplained. The sample table records some 120,000 clones; 6.5% to 9.5% of these occur just once. Together, the top ten hold 4.5% to 7% of the sample. Material for sequencing was PBMCs. The receptors were sampled from a man aged 35-49 years in good health and CMV-seronegative.

The chain uses TRBV21-1 and TRBJ1-1. TRBV21-1 is a pseudogene. The CDR3 is 15 residues long. DNA of the CDR3: TGTGCCAGCAGCGCGTCCGCGGGGGTGAACACTGAAGCTTTCTTT. Its translation: CASSASAGVNTEAFF.

This sequence joins TRBV2 and TRBJ2-3; 11 nucleotides agree with TRBD2. The V gene end was trimmed by 4 bases and the J gene end by 5 bases; junction bases not matched to a gene: 8. Germline values: CDR1 SNHLY, CDR2 FYNNEI. This CDR3 contains 16 residues. The CDR3, as DNA: TGTGCCAGCAGTGCTGGTAGCGGGGGGGCCATAGATACGCAGTATTTT. Protein: CASSAGSGGAIDTQYF.

The V and J genes are TRBV6-5 and TRBJ1-1, with 8 bases fitting TRBD1. This CDR3 is built from 14 residues. Per the germline V gene, CDR1 is MNHEY and CDR2 is SVGAGI. V was pared by 4 bases and J by 3 bases, with 4 bases of the junction left unmatched. The DNA for the CDR3 is TGTGCCAGCAGTTGGACAGGGAGGGACACTGAAGCTTTCTTT. It encodes CASSWTGRDTEAFF.

This clone was seen more than once but under ten times. The genes are TRBV27 and TRBJ2-3, with TRBD1 matching over 7 bases. This CDR3 is 14 amino acids long. The germline V gene has CDR1 MNHEY and CDR2 SMNVEV (reference sequence). Unmatched junction bases numbered 4, after V lost 3 bases and J lost 4 bases. The CDR3 here is CASSFGTEADTQYF. The CDR3 DNA reads as TGTGCCAGCAGTTTCGGGACAGAAGCAGATACGCAGTATTTT.

The V and J genes are TRBV19 and TRBJ1-2; D might be TRBD1 (5 bases). This CDR3 region has 14 residues. Germline V lookup: CDR1 LNHDA, CDR2 SQIVND (reference sequence). The germline V and J ends were trimmed by 7 bases and 5 bases, with 17 bases remaining between them. The CDR3 DNA reads as TGTGCCAGTACCGGGGGGAGGAAAGAGTATGGCTACACCTTC. Encoded protein: CASTGGRKEYGYTF.

The chain employs TRBV10-3 and TRBJ2-7, with a weak D call TRBD1 (5 bases). V lost 0 bases to trimming and J lost 2 bases, with 8 bases between them. CDR1 is ENHRY, CDR2 SYGVKD, per germline. CDR3 length: 14 residues. The CDR3 bases are TGTGCCATCAGTGAGTCAGGGGCGACCTACGAGCAGTACTTC. This gives the protein CAISESGATYEQYF.

This chain connects TRBV11-2 to TRBJ1-1; a weak D match, TRBD1 (5 bases). Germline V gene data show CDR1 as SGHAT and CDR2 as FQNNGV. V lost 0 bases and J 3 bases, leaving 11 bases between the germline ends. The CDR3 contains 15 residues. The CDR3 coding sequence is TGTGCCAGCAGCTTAGATAGGCTACAGGACACTGAAGCTTTCTTT. It translates to CASSLDRLQDTEAFF.

The chain links TRBV5-4 to TRBJ2-7, with 8 bases aligning to TRBD1. Germline trimming cut 6 bases from V and 3 bases from J; bases unmatched to any gene: 11. Germline CDR1 and CDR2: SGHNT and YYREEE (reference sequence). The CDR3 length is 15 residues. CDR3 amino acids: CASTPVGQANYEQYF. The CDR3 coding sequence is TGTGCCAGCACCCCAGTGGGACAGGCCAACTACGAGCAGTACTTC.

This clone was found a few times. J is TRBJ1-2 and V is TRBV28; possible D gene TRBD1, 6 bases. V shed 6 bases and J shed 6 bases, with 14 bases lying between them. CDR3 length equals 13 residues. Germline V lookup: CDR1 MDHEN, CDR2 SYDVKM. The CDR3, as DNA: TGTGCCAGCAGCCCCGGGGGGCTTGATGGCTACACCTTC. Translated, it gives CASSPGGLDGYTF.

This clone came up a few times. CDR3 in DNA: TGCGCCAGCAGCTTGAGGTCGGAAGCGGTCCTAAAGTTCTTC. Translation gives CASSLRSEAVLKFF. The chain carries TRBV5-1 and TRBJ2-1; possible D gene TRBD2, 5 bases. The V gene's germline CDR1 is SGHRS and CDR2 YFSETQ. CDR3 length equals 14 residues. V was pared by 1 base and J by 14 bases, with 19 bases between. Drawing the rest from reference TRBV5-1 and TRBJ2-1, the complete variable domain is KAGVTQTPRYLIKTRGQQVTLSCSPISGHRSVSWYQQTPGQGLQFLFEYFSETQRNKGNFPGRFSGRQFSNSRSEMNVSTLELGDSALYLCASSLRSEAVLKFFGPGTRLTVL.

This rearrangement joins TRBV30 to TRBJ2-3, with D possibly TRBD2 on 6 matching bases. CDR3 length: 15 amino acids. Germline values: CDR1 GTSNPN, CDR2 SVGIG (reference sequence). Between the trimmed V and J ends, which lost 4 bases and 4 bases, there was a span of 18 bases. The CDR3 bases are TGTGCCTGGAATAAAGGTAGCGGTCATCCAGATACGCAGTATTTT. It is translated as CAWNKGSGHPDTQYF. Variable domain in full (rest from reference TRBV30 and TRBJ2-3): SQTIHQWPATLVQPVGSPLSLECTVEGTSNPNLYWYRQAAGRGLQLLFYSVGIGQISSEVPQNLSASRPQDRQFILSSKKLLLSDSGFYLCAWNKGSGHPDTQYFGPGTRLTVL.

This clone was observed a few times. The V call is TRBV15, the J call TRBJ2-7, with D possibly being TRBD1 (6 bases). Germline-derived CDR1 and CDR2 are LNHNV and YYDKDF (reference sequence). Trimming removed 6 bases at V and 0 bases at J, with 9 bases between. The CDR3 totals 13 residues. The CDR3 sequence: CATRAGASYEQYF. CDR3 sequence (DNA): TGTGCCACCAGAGCAGGGGCCTCCTACGAGCAGTACTTC.

V is TRBV5-6 and J is TRBJ2-3; TRBD1 agrees at 7 bases. CDR1 and CDR2 (germline): SGHDT, YYEEEE. CDR3 length: 17 amino acids. Trimming cost V 5 bases and J 5 bases; bases outside gene matches: 17. The CDR3 protein is CASRLAEDRTGRDTQYF. The DNA of the CDR3 is TGTGCCAGCAGGCTAGCTGAGGATAGGACAGGCAGAGATACGCAGTATTTT.

This clone was counted a few times. The V call is TRBV5-6, the J call TRBJ1-1; the match to TRBD1 covers 7 bases. Germline CDR1 reads SGHDT; CDR2 reads YYEEEE. This CDR3 region has 15 residues. V trimming: 4 bases; J trimming: 5 bases; junction bases outside the gene matches: 11. CDR3 sequence reads: CASSRLRGLETEAFF. The CDR3 DNA reads TGTGCCAGCAGCAGATTAAGGGGGCTTGAAACTGAAGCTTTCTTT.

The gene calls are TRBV29-1 and TRBJ1-4; D is ambiguous. Per germline, CDR1 SQVTM and CDR2 ANQGSEA. The CDR3 consists of 12 residues. The V end was cut by 7 bases, the J end by 4 bases, with 10 bases between. CDR3 nucleotides: TGCAGCGCCCAGGCCCTTAATGAAAAACTGTTTTTT. Translated, it gives CSAQALNEKLFF.

This sequence joins TRBV6-6 and TRBJ2-7; 9 bases align to TRBD2. This CDR3 is built from 14 residues. V trimming: 2 bases; J trimming: 7 bases; junction bases outside the gene matches: 6. The germline CDR1 and CDR2 sequences are MNHNY and SVGAGI (reference sequence). CDR3 DNA sequence: TGTGCCAGCAGTTACGGCGGGGGGGCGGAGGAGCAGTACTTC. It encodes CASSYGGGAEEQYF.

The J gene is TRBJ2-7, the V gene TRBV6-5; possible D gene TRBD1, 6 bases. V was clipped by 4 bases and J by 4 bases, with 14 bases between them. This CDR3 contains 14 residues. CDR1 is MNHEY and CDR2 is SVGAGI in the germline V gene. The CDR3 region is CASSSPGVLYEQYF. CDR3 sequence (DNA): TGTGCCAGCAGTTCCCCAGGGGTCCTATACGAGCAGTACTTC.